The 22 T cell receptor beta chains below come from one sample, sequenced in a study of molecular identifiers for immune sequencing clone quantification. TCRdb passed the PCR reads through MiXCR, listing each CDR3 protein once. The sample contains about 500,000 distinct CDR3 sequences, over 20% of which appear only once. Material: naive CD8+ T cells from blood, with Jurkat cell RNA spiked in. Subset reported: FACS-sorted CD8+CD4-CCR7+CD45RA+ naive T cells. Receptor source: a human donor in good health. Some libraries in this study had Jurkat cell RNA spiked in.

This clonotype has a handful of counts. CDR3 region: CASSQDWEGNEQFF. The CDR3 DNA follows: TGCGCCAGCAGCCAAGATTGGGAAGGGAATGAGCAGTTCTTC. V usage is TRBV4-3 and J usage is TRBJ2-1; no reliable D call. Germline CDR1 is LGHNA and CDR2 is YSLEER. V lost 0 bases, J lost 7 bases, and 10 bases lay in between. This CDR3 is 14 amino acids long.

This clonotype was observed many times. This chain uses TRBV11-2 with TRBJ2-3; TRBD1 might be the D (6 bases). The CDR3 is made up of 19 amino acids. Germline lookup yields CDR1 SGHAT and CDR2 FQNNGV. Trimming pared 2 bases from V and 6 bases from J, leaving 27 bases between. CDR3 sequence: CASSLYPPRRQALGDTQYF. Here the CDR3 DNA reads TGTGCCAGCAGCTTATACCCTCCCCGGAGACAGGCCCTAGGGGATACGCAGTATTTT.

V gene TRBV5-6 combines with J gene TRBJ2-2; TRBD2 is a possible D gene (6 bases). CDR3 size: 15 residues. V shed 0 bases and J shed 5 bases, with 11 bases lying between them. Germline V gene sequence: CDR1 SGHDT, CDR2 YYEEEE. CDR3 region: CASSLGLGGTGELFF. The CDR3 DNA follows: TGTGCCAGCAGCTTGGGACTGGGAGGTACCGGGGAGCTGTTTTTT. Filled out from reference TRBV5-6 and TRBJ2-2, the complete variable domain reads DAGVTQSPTHLIKTRGQQVTLRCSPKSGHDTVSWYQQALGQGPQFIFQYYEEEERQRGNFPDRFSGHQFPNYSSELNVNALLLGDSALYLCASSLGLGGTGELFFGEGSRLTVL.

This chain uses TRBV7-9 with TRBJ2-3; TRBD2 aligns across 12 bases. The length of the CDR3 is 16 residues. Germline V CDR1 and CDR2: SEHNR, FQNEAQ (reference sequence). J gave up 4 bases and V 4 bases, and 6 bases lay outside the gene matches. CDR3 nucleotides: TGTGCCAGCAGCTGGGCGACTAGCGGGGGCCCAGATACGCAGTATTTT. Protein: CASSWATSGGPDTQYF. Filled out from reference TRBV7-9 and TRBJ2-3, the complete variable domain reads DTGVSQNPRHKITKRGQNVTFRCDPISEHNRLYWYRQTLGQGPEFLTYFQNEAQLEKSRLLSDRFSAERPKGSFSTLEIQRTEQGDSAMYLCASSWATSGGPDTQYFGPGTRLTVL.

This clonotype was seen only a few times. The rearrangement uses TRBV9 and TRBJ1-1; weak D call: TRBD1 (5 bases). V lost 6 bases and J lost 3, with 21 bases in between. CDR3 length: 16 residues. The germline CDR1 and CDR2 sequences are SGDLS and YYNGEE. CDR3 DNA sequence: TGTGCCAGCACCCATAACGGGCAGGGTGATTACACTGAAGCTTTCTTT. It specifies CASTHNGQGDYTEAFF.

Remarks on this clonotype: At one boundary the junction diverges from the germline segment, which might be a read error. V and J are TRBV29-1 and TRBJ2-5, with 9 bases matching TRBD2. Germline loops: CDR1 SQVTM, CDR2 ANQGSEA. The CDR3 runs 14 residues. The CDR3 region is CGVAPGLAQETQYF. The CDR3 DNA sequence: TGCGGCGTCGCACCGGGACTAGCCCAAGAGACCCAGTACTTC.

There are many counts of this clonotype. J is TRBJ2-3 and V is TRBV4-1, with 13 bases fitting TRBD2. Germline V gene data show CDR1 as MGHRA and CDR2 as YSYEKL. The CDR3 extends over 19 amino acids. V was pared by 1 base and J by 3 bases, with 10 bases of the junction left unmatched. The CDR3 region has the DNA TGCGCCAGCAGCCAAGGCTTACTAGCGGGGGGGCGAAAGACAGATACGCAGTATTTT. Translation: CASSQGLLAGGRKTDTQYF.

J is TRBJ2-7 and V is TRBV28, with D possibly called TRBD1 or TRBD2 (5 bases each). Per germline, CDR1 MDHEN and CDR2 SYDVKM. The CDR3 is made up of 13 amino acids. Between the trimmed V and J ends, which lost 7 bases and 3 bases, there was a span of 13 bases. This chain's CDR3 is CASNFRDHYEQYF. CDR3 bases: TGTGCCAGCAACTTCCGGGACCACTACGAGCAGTACTTC. Together with reference TRBV28 and TRBJ2-7, the CDR3 gives the full variable domain: DVKVTQSSRYLVKRTGEKVFLECVQDMDHENMFWYRQDPGLGLRLIYFSYDVKMKEKGDIPEGYSVSREKKERFSLILESASTNQTSMYLCASNFRDHYEQYFGPGTRLTVT.

The sample holds many counts of this clonotype. The chain recombines TRBV27 with TRBJ2-3; 11 nucleotides line up with TRBD2. Trimming removed 6 bases from V and 0 bases from J; junction bases left unmatched: 8. CDR3 length equals 17 residues. CDR1 is MNHEY and CDR2 is SMNVEV in the germline V gene (reference sequence). CDR3 loop: CASSVGTSGTSTDTQYF. CDR3 DNA sequence: TGTGCCAGCAGCGTTGGGACTAGCGGTACTAGCACAGATACGCAGTATTTT.

The CDR3 DNA follows: TGTGCCAGCAGCTTAGGGACAGAGACCCAGTACTTC. It encodes CASSLGTETQYF. The rearrangement joins TRBV7-9 to TRBJ2-5; D call uncertain. V was shortened by 1 base and J by 4 bases, with 4 bases between the two germline ends. The CDR3 is 12 residues long. Germline CDR1 and CDR2: SEHNR and FQNEAQ (reference sequence).

This clonotype was recorded a few times. For the CDR3, the DNA is TGCGCCAGCAGCCGAGCAGGGGGCAGGGGTGAAAAACTGTTTTTT. Its translation is CASSRAGGRGEKLFF. The V gene is TRBV4-3, the J gene TRBJ1-4, with 8 bases matching TRBD1. The CDR3 is made up of 15 amino acids. V trimming: 4 bases; J trimming: 7 bases; junction bases outside the gene matches: 8. CDR1 and CDR2 from the germline V gene are LGHNA and YSLEER.

Remarks on this clonotype: With a much larger clone just one base away, this may be a read error. V is TRBV30 and J is TRBJ2-7; TRBD2 aligns across 13 bases. Germline V gene data show CDR1 as GTSNPN and CDR2 as SVGIG (reference sequence). The CDR3 totals 19 residues. The CDR3 coding sequence is TGTGCCAGGAGTGTAGCCCCCGGGACTAGCGGGATTCCTCCCTACGAGCAGTACTTC. Encoded protein: CARSVAPGTSGIPPYEQYF.

This clonotype was counted only a few times. V gene TRBV5-6 combines with J gene TRBJ1-5, with D perhaps matching TRBD1 (5 bases). Looked up from germline, CDR1 is SGHDT and CDR2 is YYEEEE. CDR3 length: 16 residues. V lost 0 bases, J lost 3 bases, and 13 bases lay in between. The CDR3 here is CASSLAGRVDNQPQHF. DNA for the CDR3: TGTGCCAGCAGCTTGGCCGGCAGGGTAGACAATCAGCCCCAGCATTTT.

Only one count was recorded for this clonotype. The J gene is TRBJ1-1, the V gene TRBV6-2 or TRBV6-3; 10 nucleotides match TRBD1. The CDR3 sequence is 14 residues long. CDR1 MNHEY and CDR2 SVGEGT come from the germline V gene. V lost 4 bases, J lost 6 bases, and 5 bases stayed unmatched. As DNA, the CDR3 is TGTGCCAGCAGTTGGGGGACAGGGGACGCTGAAGCTTTCTTT. Its protein product is CASSWGTGDAEAFF.

This clonotype was observed at least ten times. This CDR3 reads CASSLGLGSTEAFF. CDR3 nucleotide sequence: TGTGCCAGCAGCTTAGGATTGGGTTCCACTGAAGCTTTCTTT. This sequence joins TRBV7-2 and TRBJ1-1; D ambiguous. Trimming removed 1 base from V and 4 bases from J, with 10 bases in between. Germline V CDR1 and CDR2: SGHTA, FQGNSA. The CDR3 runs 14 residues.

This clonotype came up many times. The V gene is TRBV6-6, the J gene TRBJ2-7; 8 bases match TRBD1. With 8 bases clipped from V and 3 bases from J, the junction kept 12 bases outside the gene matches. The V gene's germline CDR1 is MNHNY and CDR2 SVGAGI (reference sequence). The CDR3 runs to 15 residues. The DNA for the CDR3 is TGTGCCAGCGGGGTGCCCGGGACAGGCGACTACGAGCAGTACTTC. This sequence encodes CASGVPGTGDYEQYF.

This clonotype turned up a few times. The chain uses TRBV3-1 and TRBJ1-1; tentatively, D is TRBD1 (5 bases). This CDR3 spans 16 amino acids. From germline, CDR1 is LGHDT and CDR2 YNNKEL (reference sequence). V lost 0 bases and J 3 bases, leaving 14 bases between the germline ends. The CDR3: CASSQDLRGSYTEAFF. The CDR3 nucleotides read TGTGCCAGCAGCCAAGATCTGCGGGGGAGCTACACTGAAGCTTTCTTT.

In regard to this clonotype: No DNA is shown, since the ends of the CDR3 on it are uncertain; the CDR3 is the one TCRdb lists. The chain employs TRBV5-1 and TRBJ1-2. 11 amino acids form the CDR3, both terminal residues included. Germline-derived CDR1 and CDR2 are SGHRS and YFSETQ. CDR3 loop: CAGSNSYGCTF.

V and J are TRBV4-1 and TRBJ2-5; D perhaps matches TRBD2 (6 bases). Germline values: CDR1 MGHRA, CDR2 YSYEKL. The CDR3 covers 16 residues. Trimming cost V 3 bases and J 5 bases, with 19 bases left between them. For the CDR3, the DNA is TGCGCCAGCAGCCACGTGGGACTCGAAACACGGGAGACCCAGTACTTC. Encoded protein: CASSHVGLETRETQYF.

About this clonotype itself: Here the CDR3 omits its conserved ending phenylalanine or tryptophan, so a read error is the likely source. J is TRBJ2-7 and V is TRBV30, with TRBD1 identical over 10 bases. Trimming cost V 2 bases and J 5 bases; bases outside gene matches: 6. CDR1 GTSNPN and CDR2 SVGIG come from the germline V gene (reference sequence). The CDR3 spans 14 residues. This CDR3 reads CAWSRSGTGDEQYL. The CDR3 DNA follows: TGTGCCTGGAGTCGATCCGGGACAGGGGACGAGCAGTACCTC.

In this sample, this clonotype turned up a few times. The CDR3 bases are TGCGCCAGCAGACAAAACCCCGGGGCCTACGAGCAGTACTTC. Translating it yields CASRQNPGAYEQYF. The chain is built from TRBV4-1 and TRBJ2-7, with a tentative D call TRBD2 (5 bases). Germline values: CDR1 MGHRA, CDR2 YSYEKL. V shed 6 bases and J shed 2 bases, with 14 bases lying between them. This CDR3 is built from 14 residues.

This clonotype occurred many times. The V and J genes are TRBV4-3 and TRBJ2-7; 8 bases align to TRBD1. Germline V gene data show CDR1 as LGHNA and CDR2 as YSLEER. With 2 bases clipped from V and 5 bases from J, the junction kept 5 bases outside the gene matches. The CDR3 totals 14 residues. Here the CDR3 DNA reads TGCGCCAGCAGCCAACGTCAGGGGGCCCACGAGCAGTACTTC. It translates to CASSQRQGAHEQYF.